This T cell receptor beta chain comes out of a study of cytomegalovirus exposure and HLA in healthy donors. J lost 4 bases, V lost 4 bases, and 7 bases had no gene match. CDR3 length: 16 amino acids. Germline V CDR1 and CDR2: SNHLY, FYNNEI. The table came from immunoSEQ multiplex PCR; TCRdb's copy has only in-frame clones and leaves some out. Counted here are 82,000 or so clones, just under 95% occurring once; the ten biggest clones make up 0.55% to 0.8%. V and J are TRBV2 and TRBJ2-7; 13 bases map to TRBD2. Source material: PBMCs. The TCR comes from a young man in good health and CMV-seronegative. The CDR3 protein is CASSGTSGRIGYEQYF. The CDR3 DNA follows: TGTGCCAGCAGTGGGACTAGCGGGAGAATCGGTTACGAGCAGTACTTC.